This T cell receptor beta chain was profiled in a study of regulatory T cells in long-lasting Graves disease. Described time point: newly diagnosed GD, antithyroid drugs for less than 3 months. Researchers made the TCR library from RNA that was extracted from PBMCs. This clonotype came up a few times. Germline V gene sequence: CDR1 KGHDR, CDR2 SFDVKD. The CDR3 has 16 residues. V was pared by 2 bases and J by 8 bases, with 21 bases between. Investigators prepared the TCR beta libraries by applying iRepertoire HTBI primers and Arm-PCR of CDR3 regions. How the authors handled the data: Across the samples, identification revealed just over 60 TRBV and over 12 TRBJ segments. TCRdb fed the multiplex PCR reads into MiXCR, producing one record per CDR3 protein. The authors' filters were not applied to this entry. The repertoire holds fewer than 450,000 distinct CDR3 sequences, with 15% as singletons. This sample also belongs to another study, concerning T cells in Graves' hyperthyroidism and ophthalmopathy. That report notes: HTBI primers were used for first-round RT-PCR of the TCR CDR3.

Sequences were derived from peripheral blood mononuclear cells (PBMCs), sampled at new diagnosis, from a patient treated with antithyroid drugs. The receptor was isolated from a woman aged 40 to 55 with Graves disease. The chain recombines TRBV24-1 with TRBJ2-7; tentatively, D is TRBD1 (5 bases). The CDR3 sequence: CATSDSRYDRPTQQYF. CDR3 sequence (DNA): TGTGCCACCAGTGATTCTAGATACGACAGACCTACCCAGCAGTACTTC.